This T cell receptor (beta chain) was recorded in a study of CD8 T cells in ankylosing spondylitis. Using its own MiXCR run on the 5' RACE reads, TCRdb lists one record per CDR3 protein. The table lists fewer than 180,000 distinct CDR3 sequences, 40% to 50% of them singletons. V gave up 4 bases and J gave up 4 bases, with 14 bases separating them. The CDR3 sequence is 14 residues long. Looked up from germline, CDR1 is SEHNR and CDR2 is FQNEAQ (reference sequence). The chain is built from TRBV7-9 and TRBJ2-7; D is tentatively TRBD1 or TRBD2 (6 bases each). This clonotype was obtained from a male donor with ankylosing spondylitis. What was sequenced was synovial fluid, either unsorted or a sorted T cell fraction (not recorded which). CDR3: CASSSSTGRYEQYF. CDR3 nucleotides: TGTGCCAGCAGCTCTTCTACAGGGAGGTACGAGCAGTACTTC. Drawing the rest from reference TRBV7-9 and TRBJ2-7, the complete variable domain is DTGVSQNPRHKITKRGQNVTFRCDPISEHNRLYWYRQTLGQGPEFLTYFQNEAQLEKSRLLSDRFSAERPKGSFSTLEIQRTEQGDSAMYLCASSSSTGRYEQYFGPGTRLTVT.